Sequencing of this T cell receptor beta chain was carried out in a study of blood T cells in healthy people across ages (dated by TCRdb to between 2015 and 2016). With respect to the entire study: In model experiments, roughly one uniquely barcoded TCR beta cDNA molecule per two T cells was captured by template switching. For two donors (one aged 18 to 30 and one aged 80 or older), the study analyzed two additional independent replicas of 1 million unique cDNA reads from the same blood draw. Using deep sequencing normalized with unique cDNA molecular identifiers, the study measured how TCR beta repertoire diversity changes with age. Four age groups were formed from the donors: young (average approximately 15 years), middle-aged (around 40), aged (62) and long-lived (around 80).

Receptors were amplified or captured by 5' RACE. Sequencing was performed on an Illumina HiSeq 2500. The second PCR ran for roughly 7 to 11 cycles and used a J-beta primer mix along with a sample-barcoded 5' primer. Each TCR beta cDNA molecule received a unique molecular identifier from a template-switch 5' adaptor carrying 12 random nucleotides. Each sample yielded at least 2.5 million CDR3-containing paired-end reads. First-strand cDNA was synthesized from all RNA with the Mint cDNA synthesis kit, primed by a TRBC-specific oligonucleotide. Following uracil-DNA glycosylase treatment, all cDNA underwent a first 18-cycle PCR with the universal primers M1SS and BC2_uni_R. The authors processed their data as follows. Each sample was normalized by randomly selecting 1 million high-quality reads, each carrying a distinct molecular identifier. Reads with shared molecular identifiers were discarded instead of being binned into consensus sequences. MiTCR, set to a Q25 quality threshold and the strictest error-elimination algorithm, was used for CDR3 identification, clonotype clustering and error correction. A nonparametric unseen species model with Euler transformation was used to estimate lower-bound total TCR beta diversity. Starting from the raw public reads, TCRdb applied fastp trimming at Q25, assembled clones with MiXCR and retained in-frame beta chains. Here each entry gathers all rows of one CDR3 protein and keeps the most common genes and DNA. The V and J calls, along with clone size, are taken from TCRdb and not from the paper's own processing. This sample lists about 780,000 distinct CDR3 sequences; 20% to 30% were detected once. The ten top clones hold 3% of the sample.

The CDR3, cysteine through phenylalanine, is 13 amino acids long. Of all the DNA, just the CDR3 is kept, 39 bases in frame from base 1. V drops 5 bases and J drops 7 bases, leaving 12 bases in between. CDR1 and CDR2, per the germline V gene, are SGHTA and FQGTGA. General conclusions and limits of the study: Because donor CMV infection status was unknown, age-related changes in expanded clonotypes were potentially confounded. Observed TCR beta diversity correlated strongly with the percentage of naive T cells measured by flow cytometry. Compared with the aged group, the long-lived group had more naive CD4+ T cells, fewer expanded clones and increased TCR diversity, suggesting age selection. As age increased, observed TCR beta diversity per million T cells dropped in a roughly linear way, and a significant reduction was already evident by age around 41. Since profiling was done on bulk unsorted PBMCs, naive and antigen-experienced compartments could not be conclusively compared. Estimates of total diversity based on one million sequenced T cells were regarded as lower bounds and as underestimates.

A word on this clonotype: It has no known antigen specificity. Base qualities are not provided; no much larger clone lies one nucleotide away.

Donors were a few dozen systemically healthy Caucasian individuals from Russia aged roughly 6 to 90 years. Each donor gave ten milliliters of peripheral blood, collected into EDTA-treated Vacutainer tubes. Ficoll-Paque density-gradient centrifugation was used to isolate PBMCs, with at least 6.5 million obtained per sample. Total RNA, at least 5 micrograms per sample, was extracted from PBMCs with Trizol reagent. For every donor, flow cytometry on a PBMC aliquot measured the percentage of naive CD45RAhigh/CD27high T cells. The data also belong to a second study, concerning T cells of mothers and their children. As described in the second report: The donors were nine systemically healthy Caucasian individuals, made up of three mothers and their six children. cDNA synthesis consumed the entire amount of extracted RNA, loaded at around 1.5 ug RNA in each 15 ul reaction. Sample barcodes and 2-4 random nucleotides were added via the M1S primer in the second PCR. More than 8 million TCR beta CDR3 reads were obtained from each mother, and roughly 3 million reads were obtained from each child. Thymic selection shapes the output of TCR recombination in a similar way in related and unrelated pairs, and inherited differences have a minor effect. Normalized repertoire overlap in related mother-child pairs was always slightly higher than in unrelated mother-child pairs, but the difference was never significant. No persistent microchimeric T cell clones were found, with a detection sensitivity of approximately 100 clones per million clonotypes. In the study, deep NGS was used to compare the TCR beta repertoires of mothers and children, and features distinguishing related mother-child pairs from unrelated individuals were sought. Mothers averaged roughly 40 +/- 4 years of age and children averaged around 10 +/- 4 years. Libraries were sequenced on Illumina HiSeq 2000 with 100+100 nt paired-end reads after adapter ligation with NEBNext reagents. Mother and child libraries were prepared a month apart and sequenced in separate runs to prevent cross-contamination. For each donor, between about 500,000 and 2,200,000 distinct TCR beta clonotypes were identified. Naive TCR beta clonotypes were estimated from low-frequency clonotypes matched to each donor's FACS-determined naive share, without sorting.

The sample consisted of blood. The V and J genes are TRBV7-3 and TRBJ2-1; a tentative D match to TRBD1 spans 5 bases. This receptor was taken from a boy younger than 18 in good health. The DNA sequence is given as TGTGCCAGCAGCATGGACAACTGGAATGAGCAGTTCTTC. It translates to CASSMDNWNEQFF.